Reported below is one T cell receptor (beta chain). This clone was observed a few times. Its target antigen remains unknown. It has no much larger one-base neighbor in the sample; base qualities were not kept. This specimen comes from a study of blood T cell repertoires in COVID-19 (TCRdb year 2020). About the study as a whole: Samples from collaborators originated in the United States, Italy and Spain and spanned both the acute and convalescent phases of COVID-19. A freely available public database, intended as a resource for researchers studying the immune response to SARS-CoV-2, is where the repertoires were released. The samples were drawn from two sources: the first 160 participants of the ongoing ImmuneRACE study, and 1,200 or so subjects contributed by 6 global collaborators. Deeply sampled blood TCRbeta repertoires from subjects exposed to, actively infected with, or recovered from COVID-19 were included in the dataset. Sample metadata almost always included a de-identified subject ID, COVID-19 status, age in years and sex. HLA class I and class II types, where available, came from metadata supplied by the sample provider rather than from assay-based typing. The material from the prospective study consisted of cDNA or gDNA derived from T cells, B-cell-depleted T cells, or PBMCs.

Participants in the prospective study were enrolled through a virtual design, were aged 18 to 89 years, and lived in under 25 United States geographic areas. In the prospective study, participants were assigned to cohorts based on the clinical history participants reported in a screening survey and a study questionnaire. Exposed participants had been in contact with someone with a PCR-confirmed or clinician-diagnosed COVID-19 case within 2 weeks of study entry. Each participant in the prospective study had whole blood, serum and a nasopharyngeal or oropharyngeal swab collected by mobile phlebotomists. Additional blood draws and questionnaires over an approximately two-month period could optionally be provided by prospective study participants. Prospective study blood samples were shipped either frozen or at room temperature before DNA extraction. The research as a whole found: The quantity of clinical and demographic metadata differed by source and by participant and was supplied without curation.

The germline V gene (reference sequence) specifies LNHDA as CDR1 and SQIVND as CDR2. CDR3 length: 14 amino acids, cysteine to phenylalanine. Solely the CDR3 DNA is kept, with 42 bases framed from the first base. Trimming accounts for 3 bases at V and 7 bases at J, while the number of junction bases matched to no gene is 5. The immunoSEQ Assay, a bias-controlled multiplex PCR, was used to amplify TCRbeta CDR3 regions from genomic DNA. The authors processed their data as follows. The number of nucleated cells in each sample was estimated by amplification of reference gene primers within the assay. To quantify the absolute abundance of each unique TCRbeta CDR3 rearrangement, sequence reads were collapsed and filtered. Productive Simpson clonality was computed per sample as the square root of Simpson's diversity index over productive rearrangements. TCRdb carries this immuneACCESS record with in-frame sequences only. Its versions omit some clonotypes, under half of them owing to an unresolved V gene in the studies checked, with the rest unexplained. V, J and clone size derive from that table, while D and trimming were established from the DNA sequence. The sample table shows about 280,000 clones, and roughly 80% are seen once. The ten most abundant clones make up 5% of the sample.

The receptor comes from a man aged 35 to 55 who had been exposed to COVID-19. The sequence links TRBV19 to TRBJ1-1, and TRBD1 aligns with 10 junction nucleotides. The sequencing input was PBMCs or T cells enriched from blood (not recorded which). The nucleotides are TGTGCCAGTAGTATCCGGGACAGGGGCGATGAAGCTTTCTTT. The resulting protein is CASSIRDRGDEAFF.